The TCR beta chain under discussion was sequenced for a study of technical replicates of blood from a few donors. Germline-derived CDR1 and CDR2 are MNHNS and SASEGT. The junction had 3 bases not matched to a gene; V was cut back by 4 bases and J by 0 bases. This CDR3 spans 15 amino acids. This clone has just one count. Repertoires were generated with immunoSEQ multiplex PCR, while TCRdb's copy carries only in-frame clones and drops some. The table has under 35,000 clones, 90% to 95% seen once. This sequence was found in a human donor in good health. Some clones in this sample may be carry-over from other donors' samples. Sequenced: PBMCs. The chain links TRBV6-1 to TRBJ2-3, with 8 bases identical to TRBD1. The CDR3 DNA sequence: TGTGCCAGCAGTGCAGGGGGCACGAGCACAGATACGCAGTATTTT. Protein product: CASSAGGTSTDTQYF.